These T cell receptor beta chains were read from a single sample in a study of blood T cell repertoires in COVID-19. Clones were read by immunoSEQ multiplex PCR, and TCRdb kept only the in-frame ones, dropping some. The repertoire consists of 150,000 to 200,000 clones, with 80% occurring once and the leading ten covering about 6.3%. Sequencing was done on a sample of peripheral blood. Receptors were obtained from a man aged 60 to 69 with acute or convalescent COVID-19. CDR3s include the opening cysteine and the closing phenylalanine or tryptophan. The order of the fields is clone size, J gene, D gene, V gene, CDR3 protein, CDR3 DNA. The D gene is left open where the match is weak. A clone size is listed for some rows: how often the clone was seen (once, few, many), or a class if it is expanded.

.,TRBJ1-3,TRBD1,TRBV10-3,CAISPQGAPGNTIYF,TGTGCCATCAGCCCACAGGGGGCGCCTGGAAACACCATATATTTT
.,TRBJ1-6,.,TRBV9,CASSVVGGSGSPLHF,TGTGCCAGCAGCGTAGTTGGAGGGTCTGGTTCACCCCTCCACTTT
.,TRBJ1-2,.,TRBV27,CASSLSGRGDGYTF,TGTGCCAGCAGTTTATCAGGCAGGGGCGATGGCTACACCTTC
few,TRBJ2-7,TRBD1,TRBV4-1,CASSQSGTGGKQYF,TGCGCCAGCAGCCAATCCGGGACAGGGGGGAAGCAGTACTTC
.,TRBJ2-5,TRBD1,TRBV4-3,CASSQNRGFGETQYF,TGCGCCAGCAGCCAAAACAGGGGATTCGGGGAGACCCAGTACTTC
.,TRBJ1-2,TRBD1,TRBV7-2,CASSLRDRGGGGYTF,TGTGCCAGCAGCCTCCGGGACAGGGGTGGAGGAGGCTACACCTTC
.,TRBJ1-5,.,TRBV5-1,CASSLGSMQPQHF,TGCGCCAGCAGCTTGGGTAGTATGCAGCCCCAGCATTTT
.,TRBJ2-1,.,TRBV2,CASSTDSLGNEQFF,TGTGCCAGCAGTACCGACTCCTTAGGAAATGAGCAGTTCTTC
many,TRBJ1-1,TRBD1,TRBV25-1,CASSELGWGTGGTEAFF,TGTGCCAGCAGTGAATTGGGTTGGGGGACAGGGGGCACTGAAGCTTTCTTT
.,TRBJ2-3,TRBD2,TRBV4-2,CASSQEGLAGFSDTQYF,TGTGCCAGCAGCCAAGAGGGACTAGCGGGATTTTCGGATACGCAGTATTTT
.,TRBJ2-1,TRBD2,TRBV7-3,CASSLQPEIAGAGNEQFF,TGTGCCAGCAGCCTACAGCCCGAAATAGCGGGAGCCGGCAATGAGCAGTTCTTC
.,TRBJ1-2,TRBD1,TRBV9,CASSAGGTGDNYGYTF,TGTGCCAGCAGCGCCGGGGGGACAGGGGATAACTATGGCTACACCTTC
.,TRBJ1-5,TRBD1,TRBV3-1/TRBV3-2,CASSQAGTGGNQPQHF,TGTGCCAGCAGCCAAGCTGGGACAGGGGGCAATCAGCCCCAGCATTTT
.,TRBJ1-2,.,TRBV7-3,CASSATTTGSYGYTF,TGTGCCAGCAGCGCTACGACCACGGGGAGCTATGGCTACACCTTC
.,TRBJ1-6,.,TRBV30,CAWSVRFLGGSPLHF,TGTGCCTGGAGTGTACGCTTCCTGGGAGGATCACCCCTCCACTTT
.,TRBJ2-2,.,TRBV10-2,CASSESSTWGVNPSGELFF,TGCGCCAGCAGTGAGTCGAGTACCTGGGGGGTAAATCCCTCCGGGGAGCTGTTTTTT
.,TRBJ2-1,.,TRBV5-5,CASSLALADYNEQFF,TGTGCCAGCAGCTTGGCCTTGGCAGACTACAATGAGCAGTTCTTC
.,TRBJ1-2,.,TRBV7-8,CASSLSRDSIPQSYGYTF,TGTGCCAGCAGCTTAAGTCGGGACTCAATCCCTCAATCCTATGGCTACACCTTC
.,TRBJ2-1,.,TRBV12-3/TRBV12-4,CASSLGPGQFF,TGTGCCAGCAGTTTGGGTCCAGGGCAGTTCTTC
.,TRBJ2-6,.,TRBV2,CASTPDTNAGANVLTF,TGTGCCAGCACCCCGGACACAAATGCTGGGGCCAACGTCCTGACTTTC
.,TRBJ2-7,TRBD1,TRBV10-3,CAISETGQGAIHEQYF,TGTGCCATCAGTGAGACCGGACAGGGGGCAATCCACGAGCAGTACTTC
.,TRBJ2-3,.,TRBV19,CASRGGDPSTDTQYF,TGTGCCAGTAGAGGAGGGGACCCTAGCACAGATACGCAGTATTTT
.,TRBJ1-4,TRBD1,TRBV30,CAWSVRAQGAGITNEKLFF,TGTGCCTGGAGTGTACGGGCCCAGGGGGCGGGTATTACTAATGAAAAACTGTTTTTT
.,TRBJ1-1,TRBD1,TRBV5-1,CASSYQGANTEAFF,TGCGCCAGCAGTTATCAGGGGGCGAACACTGAAGCTTTCTTT
few,TRBJ2-2,.,TRBV7-3,CASSLSATNTGELFF,TGTGCCAGCAGCTTATCAGCGACGAACACCGGGGAGCTGTTTTTT
once,TRBJ1-6,.,TRBV30,CAWSPQYNSPLHF,TGTGCCTGGAGCCCTCAGTATAATTCACCCCTCCACTTT
.,TRBJ2-4,.,TRBV19,CASSIKGDIQYF,TGTGCCAGTAGTATAAAAGGGGACATTCAGTACTTC
few,TRBJ2-7,TRBD1,TRBV2,CASSVAGGKQYF,TGTGCCAGCAGTGTGGCAGGGGGCAAGCAGTACTTC
.,TRBJ2-5,TRBD2,TRBV11-2,CASSLVLLAGVRETQYF,TGTGCCAGCAGCTTAGTGTTACTAGCGGGAGTTCGAGAGACCCAGTACTTC
.,TRBJ2-2,TRBD1,TRBV3-1/TRBV3-2,CASSQNRGRRTGELFF,TGTGCCAGCAGCCAAAACAGGGGGCGTCGCACCGGGGAGCTGTTTTTT
.,TRBJ1-3,TRBD1,TRBV10-3,CAISTGASSGNTIYF,TGTGCCATCAGCACAGGGGCCTCCTCTGGAAACACCATATATTTT
.,TRBJ1-2,.,TRBV27,CASSPHPTYGYTF,TGTGCCAGCAGTCCTCACCCCACATATGGCTACACCTTC
.,TRBJ1-1,.,TRBV5-1,CASSWRTGQNTEAFF,TGCGCCAGCAGCTGGCGGACGGGACAGAACACTGAAGCTTTCTTT
.,TRBJ1-1,.,TRBV3-1/TRBV3-2,CASSQEGVGRTEAFF,TGTGCCAGCAGCCAAGAGGGGGTAGGGAGGACTGAAGCTTTCTTT
.,TRBJ1-2,TRBD1,TRBV18,CASSPYGQGGDGYTF,TGTGCCAGCTCACCATACGGACAGGGAGGGGATGGCTACACCTTC
.,TRBJ1-1,TRBD1,TRBV27,CASSLFWDSNTEAFF,TGTGCCAGCAGTTTATTTTGGGACAGCAACACTGAAGCTTTCTTT
.,TRBJ1-1,.,TRBV19,CASSSQVGTEAFF,TGTGCCAGTAGTTCCCAGGTCGGCACTGAAGCTTTCTTT
few,TRBJ2-7,.,TRBV30,CAWSASYEQYF,TGTGCCTGGAGTGCTAGCTACGAGCAGTACTTC
.,TRBJ1-1,.,TRBV4-2,CASSQEGTGNTEAFF,TGTGCCAGCAGCCAAGAAGGAACAGGGAACACTGAAGCTTTCTTT
.,TRBJ2-7,.,TRBV18,CASSPGQGTYEQYF,TGTGCCAGCTCACCGGGGCAGGGGACCTACGAGCAGTACTTC
.,TRBJ1-4,TRBD1,TRBV6-2/TRBV6-3,CASSPRTGVKLFF,TGTGCCAGCAGTCCGCGGACAGGGGTAAAACTGTTTTTT
.,TRBJ2-3,.,TRBV5-4,CASSLVYGTSTDTQYF,TGTGCCAGCAGCTTGGTATATGGTACTAGCACAGATACGCAGTATTTT
few,TRBJ1-4,.,TRBV2,CASSGGRAGEKLFF,TGTGCCAGCAGTGGTGGCAGGGCGGGAGAAAAACTGTTTTTT
once,TRBJ2-1,TRBD2,TRBV5-1,CASSRLAGGPVYNEQFF,TGCGCCAGCAGCCGCCTAGCGGGAGGGCCGGTCTACAATGAGCAGTTCTTC
.,TRBJ1-6,TRBD1,TRBV5-6,CASSLGQVVNSPLHF,TGTGCCAGCAGCCTGGGACAGGTCGTCAATTCACCCCTCCACTTT
.,TRBJ1-4,TRBD1,TRBV24-1,CATSDSRTGDEKLFF,TGTGCCACCAGTGATTCCCGGACAGGGGACGAAAAACTGTTTTTT
.,TRBJ2-3,.,TRBV24-1,CATSDGANTQYF,TGTGCCACCAGTGATGGGGCGAATACGCAGTATTTT
.,TRBJ2-7,.,TRBV30,CAWGAVAYEQYF,TGTGCCTGGGGAGCGGTGGCCTACGAGCAGTACTTC
.,TRBJ2-5,.,TRBV6-6,CASSYGGAQETQYF,TGTGCCAGCAGTTACGGGGGGGCCCAAGAGACCCAGTACTTC
.,TRBJ1-3,TRBD1,TRBV6-5,CASRRQGFSGNTIYF,TGTGCCAGCAGACGACAGGGGTTCTCTGGAAACACCATATATTTT
.,TRBJ2-2,.,TRBV7-2,CASSLAQGSGELFF,TGTGCCAGCAGCTTAGCCCAGGGATCCGGGGAGCTGTTTTTT
.,TRBJ1-1,TRBD1,TRBV27,CASSPWTGGEAFF,TGTGCCAGCAGTCCCTGGACAGGGGGAGAAGCTTTCTTT
.,TRBJ1-2,.,TRBV19,CASSIAREGGYTF,TGTGCCAGTAGTATAGCCCGGGAGGGCGGCTACACCTTC